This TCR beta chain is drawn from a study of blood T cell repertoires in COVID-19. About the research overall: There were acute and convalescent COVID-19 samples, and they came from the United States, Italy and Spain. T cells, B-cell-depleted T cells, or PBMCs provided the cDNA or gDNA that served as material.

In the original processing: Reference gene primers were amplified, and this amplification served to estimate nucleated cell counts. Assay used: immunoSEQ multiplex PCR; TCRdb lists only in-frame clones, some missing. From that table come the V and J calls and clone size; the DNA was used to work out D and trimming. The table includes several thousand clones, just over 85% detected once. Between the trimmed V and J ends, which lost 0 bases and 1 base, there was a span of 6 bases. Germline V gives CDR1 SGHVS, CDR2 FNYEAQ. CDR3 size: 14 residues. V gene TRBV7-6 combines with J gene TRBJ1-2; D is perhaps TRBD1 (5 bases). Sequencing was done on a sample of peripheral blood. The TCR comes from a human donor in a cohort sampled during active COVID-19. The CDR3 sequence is CASSLATDNYGYTF. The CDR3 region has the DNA TGTGCCAGCAGCTTAGCGACAGATAACTATGGCTACACCTTC.